Detailed here is one TCR beta chain. V lost 6 bases, J lost 6 bases, and 9 bases stayed unmatched. Germline V gene data show CDR1 as DFQATT and CDR2 as SNEGSKA (reference sequence). The CDR3 has 13 amino acids. Unique molecular identifiers were built into the TCRbeta library. MiXCR was run by TCRdb on the PCR reads, yielding one entry per CDR3 protein. The sample shows hundreds of thousands of distinct CDR3 sequences, over 9.5% of them seen only once. This sample was included in a study of T-cell reconstitution after alpha-beta-depleted transplantation in children. The chain employs TRBV20-1 and TRBJ2-5; 8 bases are a match to TRBD1. This TCR derives from a human donor who donated a stem cell graft to a child with acute myeloid leukemia. The sample consisted of PBMCs from the stem cell graft donor, taken from the stem cell graft. DNA of the CDR3: TGCAGTGCCGCTCTTGGACAGGGACAGACCCAGTACTTC. The encoded protein is CSAALGQGQTQYF.